This T cell receptor (beta chain) was recorded in a study of T cells in Graves' hyperthyroidism and ophthalmopathy. Study-level findings and limits: Ophthalmopathy was separated from stable hyperthyroidism by a 13 V-J model. Most clonotypes expanded in thyroid above 0.001 were likewise present in blood. Model predictions of ophthalmopathy came a median approximately 6 months before onset.

RNA transcripts provided the source from which TCR beta CDR3 regions were amplified. The HTBI set primed first-round TCR CDR3 RT-PCR. TCRdb recomputed calls from the multiplex PCR reads with MiXCR, one row per CDR3 protein. Among around 420,000 distinct CDR3 sequences, about a sixth were seen once, and the ten largest hold roughly 7.4%. This clonotype was seen at least ten times. The antigen is not known. The V gene's germline CDR1 is SNHLY and CDR2 FYNNEI. This CDR3 region has 14 residues. V trimming: 7 bases; J trimming: 4 bases; junction bases outside the gene matches: 7. The chain is built from TRBV2 and TRBJ1-5; 7 bases match TRBD1. Sequencing was done on a sample of blood. The TCR sequence derives from a woman under 30 with Graves' hyperthyroidism. Here the CDR3 DNA reads TGTGCCAGCACAGAGGGGGCTGGGAATCAGCCCCAGCATTTT. It encodes CASTEGAGNQPQHF.